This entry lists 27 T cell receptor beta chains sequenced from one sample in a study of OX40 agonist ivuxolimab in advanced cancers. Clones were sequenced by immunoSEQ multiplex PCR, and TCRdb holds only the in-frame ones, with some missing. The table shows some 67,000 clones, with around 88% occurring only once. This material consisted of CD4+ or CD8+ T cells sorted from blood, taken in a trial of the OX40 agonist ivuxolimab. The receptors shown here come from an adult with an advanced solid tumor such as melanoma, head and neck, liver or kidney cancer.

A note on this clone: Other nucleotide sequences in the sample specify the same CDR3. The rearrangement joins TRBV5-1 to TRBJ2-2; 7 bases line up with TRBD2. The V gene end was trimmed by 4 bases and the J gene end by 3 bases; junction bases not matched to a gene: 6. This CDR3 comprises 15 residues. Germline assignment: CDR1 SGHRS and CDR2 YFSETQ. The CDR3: CASSLGRADTGELFF. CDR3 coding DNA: TGCGCCAGCAGCCTGGGGAGGGCGGACACCGGGGAGCTGTTTTTT.

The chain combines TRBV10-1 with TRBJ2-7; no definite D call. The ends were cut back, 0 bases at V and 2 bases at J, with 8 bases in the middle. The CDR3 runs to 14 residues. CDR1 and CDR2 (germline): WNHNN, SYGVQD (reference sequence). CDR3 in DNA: TGCGCCAGCAGTGAGTCGATAGGTACCTACGAGCAGTACTTC. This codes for CASSESIGTYEQYF.

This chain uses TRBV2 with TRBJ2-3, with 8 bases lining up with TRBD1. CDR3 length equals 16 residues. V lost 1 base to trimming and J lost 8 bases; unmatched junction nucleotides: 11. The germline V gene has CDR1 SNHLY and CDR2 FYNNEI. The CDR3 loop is CASSEGLTGGSGTQYF. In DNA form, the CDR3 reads TGTGCCAGCAGTGAAGGCCTAACAGGGGGTAGTGGTACGCAGTATTTT.

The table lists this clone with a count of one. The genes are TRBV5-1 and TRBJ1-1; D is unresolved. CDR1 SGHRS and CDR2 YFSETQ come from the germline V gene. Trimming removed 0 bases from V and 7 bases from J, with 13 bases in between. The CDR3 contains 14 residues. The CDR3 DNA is TGCGCCAGCAGCTTGGAGATTTTAGAGGATGAAGCTTTCTTT. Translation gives CASSLEILEDEAFF. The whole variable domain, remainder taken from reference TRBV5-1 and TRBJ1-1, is KAGVTQTPRYLIKTRGQQVTLSCSPISGHRSVSWYQQTPGQGLQFLFEYFSETQRNKGNFPGRFSGRQFSNSRSEMNVSTLELGDSALYLCASSLEILEDEAFFGQGTRLTVV.

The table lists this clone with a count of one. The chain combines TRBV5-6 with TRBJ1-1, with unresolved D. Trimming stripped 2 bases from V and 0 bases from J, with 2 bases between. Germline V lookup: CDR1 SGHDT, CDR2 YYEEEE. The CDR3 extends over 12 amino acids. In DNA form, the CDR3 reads TGTGCCAGCAGCTTCTTGAACACTGAAGCTTTCTTT. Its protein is CASSFLNTEAFF.

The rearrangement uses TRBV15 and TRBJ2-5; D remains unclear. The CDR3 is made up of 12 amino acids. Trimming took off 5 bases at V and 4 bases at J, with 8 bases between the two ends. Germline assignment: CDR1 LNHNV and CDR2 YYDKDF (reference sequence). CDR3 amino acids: CATSGILETQYF. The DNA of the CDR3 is TGTGCCACCAGCGGTATTTTAGAGACCCAGTACTTC.

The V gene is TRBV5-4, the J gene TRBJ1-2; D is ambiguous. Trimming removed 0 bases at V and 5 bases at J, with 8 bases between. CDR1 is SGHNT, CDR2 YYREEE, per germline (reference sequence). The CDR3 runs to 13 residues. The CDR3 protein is CASSLGHMYGYTF. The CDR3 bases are TGTGCCAGCAGCTTGGGACATATGTATGGCTACACCTTC.

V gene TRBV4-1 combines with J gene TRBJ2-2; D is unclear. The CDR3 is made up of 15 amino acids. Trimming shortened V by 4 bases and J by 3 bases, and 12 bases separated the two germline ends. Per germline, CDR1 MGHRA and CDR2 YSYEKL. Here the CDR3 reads CASSLDKDHTGELFF. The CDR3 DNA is TGCGCCAGCAGCCTTGACAAGGATCACACCGGGGAGCTGTTTTTT.

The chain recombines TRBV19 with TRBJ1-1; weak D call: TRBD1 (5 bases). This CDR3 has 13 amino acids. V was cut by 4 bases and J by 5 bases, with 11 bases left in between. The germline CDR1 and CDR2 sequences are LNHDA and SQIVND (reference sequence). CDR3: CASSNQGATEAFF. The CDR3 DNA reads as TGTGCCAGTAGTAATCAGGGTGCGACTGAAGCTTTCTTT.

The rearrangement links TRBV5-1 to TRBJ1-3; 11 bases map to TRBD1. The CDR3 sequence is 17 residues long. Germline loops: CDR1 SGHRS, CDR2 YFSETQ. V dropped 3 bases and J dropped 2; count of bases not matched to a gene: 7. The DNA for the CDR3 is TGCGCCAGCAGCTCGAGGGGACAGGGGGTCACTGGAAACACCATATATTTT. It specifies CASSSRGQGVTGNTIYF.

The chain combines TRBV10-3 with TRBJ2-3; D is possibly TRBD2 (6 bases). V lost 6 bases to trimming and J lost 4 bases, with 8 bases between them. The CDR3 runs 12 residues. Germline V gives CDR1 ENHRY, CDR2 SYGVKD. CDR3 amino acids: CAIRGRSDTQYF. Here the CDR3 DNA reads TGTGCCATCAGGGGGAGGTCAGATACGCAGTATTTT.

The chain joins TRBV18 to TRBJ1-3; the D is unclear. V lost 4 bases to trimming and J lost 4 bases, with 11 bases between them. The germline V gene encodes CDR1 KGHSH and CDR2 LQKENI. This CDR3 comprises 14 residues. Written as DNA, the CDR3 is TGTGCCAGCTCACTATCCGAGGGAGGAAACACCATATATTTT. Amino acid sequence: CASSLSEGGNTIYF.

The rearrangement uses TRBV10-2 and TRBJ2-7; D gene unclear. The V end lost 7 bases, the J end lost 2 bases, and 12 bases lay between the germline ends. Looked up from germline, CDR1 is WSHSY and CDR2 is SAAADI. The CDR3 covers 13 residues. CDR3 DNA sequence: TGCGCCAGCAACCCCGGAGCAACCTACGAGCAGTACTTC. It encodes CASNPGATYEQYF.

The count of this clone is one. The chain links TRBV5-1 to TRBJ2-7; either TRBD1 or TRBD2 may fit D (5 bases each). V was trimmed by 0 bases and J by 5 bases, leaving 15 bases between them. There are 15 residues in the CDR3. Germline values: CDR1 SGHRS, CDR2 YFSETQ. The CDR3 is CASSLGGVISHEQYF. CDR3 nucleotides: TGCGCCAGCAGCTTGGGAGGGGTAATTTCCCACGAGCAGTACTTC.

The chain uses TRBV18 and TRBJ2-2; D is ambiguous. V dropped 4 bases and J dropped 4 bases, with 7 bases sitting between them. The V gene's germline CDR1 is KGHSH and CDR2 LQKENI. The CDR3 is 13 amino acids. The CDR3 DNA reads TGTGCCAGCTCACTTGAAGGCACCGGGGAGCTGTTTTTT. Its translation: CASSLEGTGELFF.

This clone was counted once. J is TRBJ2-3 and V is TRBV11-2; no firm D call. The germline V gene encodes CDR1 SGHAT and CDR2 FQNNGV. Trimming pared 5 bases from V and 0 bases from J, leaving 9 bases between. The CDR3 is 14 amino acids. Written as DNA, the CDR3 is TGTGCCAGCAGCCCCCGCGGTAGCACAGATACGCAGTATTTT. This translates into CASSPRGSTDTQYF.

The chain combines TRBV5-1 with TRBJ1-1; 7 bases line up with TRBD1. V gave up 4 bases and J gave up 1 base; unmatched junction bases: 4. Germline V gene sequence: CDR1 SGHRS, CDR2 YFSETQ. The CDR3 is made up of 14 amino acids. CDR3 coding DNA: TGCGCCAGCAGCCTCGGGACAGCGAACACTGAAGCTTTCTTT. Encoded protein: CASSLGTANTEAFF.

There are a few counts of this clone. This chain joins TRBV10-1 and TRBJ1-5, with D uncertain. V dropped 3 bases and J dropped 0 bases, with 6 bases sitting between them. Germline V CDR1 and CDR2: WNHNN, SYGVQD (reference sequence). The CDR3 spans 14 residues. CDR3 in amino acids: CASSETHSNQPQHF. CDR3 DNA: TGCGCCAGCAGTGAAACTCATAGCAATCAGCCCCAGCATTTT.

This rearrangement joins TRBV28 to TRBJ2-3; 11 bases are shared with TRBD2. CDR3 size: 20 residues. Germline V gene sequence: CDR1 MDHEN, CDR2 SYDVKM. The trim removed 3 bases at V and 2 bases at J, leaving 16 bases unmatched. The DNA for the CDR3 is TGTGCCAGCAGTTTGAAGGGTTTAGGGCTAGCGGGGGGCCACACAGATACGCAGTATTTT. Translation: CASSLKGLGLAGGHTDTQYF.

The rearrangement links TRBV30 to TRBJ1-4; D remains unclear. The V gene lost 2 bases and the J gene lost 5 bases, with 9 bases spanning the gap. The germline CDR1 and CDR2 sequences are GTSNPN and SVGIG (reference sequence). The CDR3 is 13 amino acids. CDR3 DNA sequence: TGTGCCTGGAGTCCGCCGATAAATGAAAAACTGTTTTTT. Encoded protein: CAWSPPINEKLFF. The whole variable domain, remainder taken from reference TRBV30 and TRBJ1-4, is SQTIHQWPATLVQPVGSPLSLECTVEGTSNPNLYWYRQAAGRGLQLLFYSVGIGQISSEVPQNLSASRPQDRQFILSSKKLLLSDSGFYLCAWSPPINEKLFFGSGTQLSVL.

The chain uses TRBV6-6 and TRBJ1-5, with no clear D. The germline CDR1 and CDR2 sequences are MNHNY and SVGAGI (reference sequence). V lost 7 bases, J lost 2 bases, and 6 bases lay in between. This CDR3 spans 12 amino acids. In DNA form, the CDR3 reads TGTGCCAGCACAGGTGGCAATCAGCCCCAGCATTTT. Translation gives CASTGGNQPQHF.

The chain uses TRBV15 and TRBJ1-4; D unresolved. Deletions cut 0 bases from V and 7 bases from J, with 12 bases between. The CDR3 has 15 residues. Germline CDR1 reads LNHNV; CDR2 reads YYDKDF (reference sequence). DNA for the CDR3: TGTGCCACCAGCAGAGATCCGCAGACTGGTGAAAAACTGTTTTTT. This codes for CATSRDPQTGEKLFF.

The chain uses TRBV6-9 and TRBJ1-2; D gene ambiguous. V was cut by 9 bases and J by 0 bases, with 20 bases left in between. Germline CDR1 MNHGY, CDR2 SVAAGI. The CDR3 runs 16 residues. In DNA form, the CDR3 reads TGTGCCAGGGACCCGGTGGGCCCTTTTGCTAACTATGGCTACACCTTC. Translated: CARDPVGPFANYGYTF.

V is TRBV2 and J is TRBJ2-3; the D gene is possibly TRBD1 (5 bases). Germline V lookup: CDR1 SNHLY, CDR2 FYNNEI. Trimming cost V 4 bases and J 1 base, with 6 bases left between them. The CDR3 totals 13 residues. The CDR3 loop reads CASSAQGTDTQYF. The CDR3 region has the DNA TGTGCCAGCAGTGCACAGGGCACAGATACGCAGTATTTT.

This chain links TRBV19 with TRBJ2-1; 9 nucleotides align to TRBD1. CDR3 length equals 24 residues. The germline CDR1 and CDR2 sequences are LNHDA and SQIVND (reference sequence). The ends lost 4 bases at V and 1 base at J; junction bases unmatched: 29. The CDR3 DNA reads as TGTGCCAGTAGTAGGGTCTGGGACAGGGCTGATCTGTCTCCACAAAATCCGTCCTACAATGAGCAGTTCTTC. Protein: CASSRVWDRADLSPQNPSYNEQFF.

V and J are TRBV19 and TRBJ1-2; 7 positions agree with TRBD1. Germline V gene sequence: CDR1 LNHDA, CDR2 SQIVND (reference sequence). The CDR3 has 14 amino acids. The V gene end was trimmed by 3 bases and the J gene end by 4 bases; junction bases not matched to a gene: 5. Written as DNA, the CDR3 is TGTGCCAGTAGTATCGACAGGGAAACCTATGGCTACACCTTC. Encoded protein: CASSIDRETYGYTF. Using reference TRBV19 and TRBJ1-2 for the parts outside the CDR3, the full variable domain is DGGITQSPKYLFRKEGQNVTLSCEQNLNHDAMYWYRQDPGQGLRLIYYSQIVNDFQKGDIAEGYSVSREKKESFPLTVTSAQKNPTAFYLCASSIDRETYGYTFGSGTRLTVV.

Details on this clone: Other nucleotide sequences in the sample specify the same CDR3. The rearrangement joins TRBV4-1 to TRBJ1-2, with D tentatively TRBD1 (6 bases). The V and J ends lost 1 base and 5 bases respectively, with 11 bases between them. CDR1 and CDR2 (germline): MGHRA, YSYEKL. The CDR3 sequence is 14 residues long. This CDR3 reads CASSQGPGDYGYTF. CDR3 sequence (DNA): TGCGCCAGCAGCCAAGGCCCAGGGGATTATGGCTACACCTTC.